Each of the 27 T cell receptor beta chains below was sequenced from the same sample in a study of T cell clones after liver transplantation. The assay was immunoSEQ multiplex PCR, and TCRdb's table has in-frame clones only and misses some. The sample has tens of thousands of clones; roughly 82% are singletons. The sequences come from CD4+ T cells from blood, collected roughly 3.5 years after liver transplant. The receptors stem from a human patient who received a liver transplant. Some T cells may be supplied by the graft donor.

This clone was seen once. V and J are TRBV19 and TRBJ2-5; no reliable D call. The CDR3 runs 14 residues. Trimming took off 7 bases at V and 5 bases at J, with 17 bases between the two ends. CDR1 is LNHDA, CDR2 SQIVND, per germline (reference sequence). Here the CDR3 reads CASKSLSLGETQYF. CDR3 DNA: TGTGCCAGTAAATCGCTCAGTCTGGGGGAGACCCAGTACTTC.

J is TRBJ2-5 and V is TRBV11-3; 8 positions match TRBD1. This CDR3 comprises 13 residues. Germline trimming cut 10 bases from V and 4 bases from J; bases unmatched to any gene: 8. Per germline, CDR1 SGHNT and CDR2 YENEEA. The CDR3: CANPGTGGETQYF. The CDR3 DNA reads TGTGCCAATCCGGGGACAGGCGGAGAGACCCAGTACTTC.

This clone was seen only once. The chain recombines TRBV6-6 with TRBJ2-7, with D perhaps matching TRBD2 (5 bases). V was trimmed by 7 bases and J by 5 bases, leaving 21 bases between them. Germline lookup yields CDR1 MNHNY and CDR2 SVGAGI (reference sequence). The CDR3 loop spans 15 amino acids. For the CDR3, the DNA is TGTGCCAGCACCCCGACCCGGGGTGGTCAAAACGAGCAGTACTTC. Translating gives CASTPTRGGQNEQYF.

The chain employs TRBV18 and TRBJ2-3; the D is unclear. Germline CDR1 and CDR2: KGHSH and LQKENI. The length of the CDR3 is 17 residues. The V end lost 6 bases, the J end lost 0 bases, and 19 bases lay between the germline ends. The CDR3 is CASSPRSGKVSTDTQYF. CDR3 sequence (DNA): TGTGCCAGCTCTCCTCGATCGGGCAAAGTAAGCACAGATACGCAGTATTTT.

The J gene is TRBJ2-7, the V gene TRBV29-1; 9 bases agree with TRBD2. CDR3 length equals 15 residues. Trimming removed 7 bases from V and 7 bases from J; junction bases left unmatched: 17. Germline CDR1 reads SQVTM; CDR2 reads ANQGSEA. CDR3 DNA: TGCAGCGCTGATTCCGTGGAGCGGGAGGCAAGTGAGCAGTACTTC. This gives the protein CSADSVEREASEQYF.

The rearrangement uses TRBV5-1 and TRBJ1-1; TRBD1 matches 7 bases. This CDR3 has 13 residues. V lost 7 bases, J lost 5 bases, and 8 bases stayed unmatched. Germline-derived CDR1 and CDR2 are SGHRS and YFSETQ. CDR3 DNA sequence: TGCGCCAGCGGGCCGACAGGGTGGACTGAAGCTTTCTTT. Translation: CASGPTGWTEAFF.

In nucleotides, the CDR3 is TGTGCCAGTCAGGGGGCGGCGAACACCGGGGAGCTGTTTTTT. Translated, it gives CASQGAANTGELFF. This chain connects TRBV7-8 to TRBJ2-2, with 8 bases that match TRBD1. The V and J ends lost 9 bases and 0 bases, in that order; junction bases with no gene match: 3. Germline values: CDR1 SGHVS, CDR2 FQNEAQ. The CDR3 is 14 amino acids. Full variable domain (missing parts from reference TRBV7-8 and TRBJ2-2): GAGVSQSPRYKVAKRGQDVALRCDPISGHVSLFWYQQALGQGPEFLTYFQNEAQLDKSGLPSDRFFAERPEGSVSTLKIQRTQQEDSAVYLCASQGAANTGELFFGEGSRLTVL.

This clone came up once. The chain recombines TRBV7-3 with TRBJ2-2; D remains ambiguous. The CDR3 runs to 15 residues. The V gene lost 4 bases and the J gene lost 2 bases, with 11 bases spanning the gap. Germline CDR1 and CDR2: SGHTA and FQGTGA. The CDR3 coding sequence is TGTGCCAGCAGCTCGCAACTCGGTAACACCGGGGAGCTGTTTTTT. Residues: CASSSQLGNTGELFF.

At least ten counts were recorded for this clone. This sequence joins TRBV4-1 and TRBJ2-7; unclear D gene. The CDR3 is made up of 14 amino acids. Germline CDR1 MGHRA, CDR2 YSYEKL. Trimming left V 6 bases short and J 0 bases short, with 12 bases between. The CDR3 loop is CASRKATSSYEQYF. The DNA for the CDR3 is TGCGCCAGCAGGAAAGCGACCAGCTCCTACGAGCAGTACTTC.

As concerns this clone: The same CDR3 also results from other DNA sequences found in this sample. In DNA form, the CDR3 reads TGTGCCAGCAGTGCCGGGGCCGGCACTGAAGCTTTCTTT. Translation: CASSAGAGTEAFF. This chain connects TRBV2 to TRBJ1-1, with D possibly matching TRBD1 (5 bases). The CDR3 extends over 13 amino acids. Trimming pared 4 bases from V and 4 bases from J, leaving 10 bases between. Germline CDR1 SNHLY, CDR2 FYNNEI.

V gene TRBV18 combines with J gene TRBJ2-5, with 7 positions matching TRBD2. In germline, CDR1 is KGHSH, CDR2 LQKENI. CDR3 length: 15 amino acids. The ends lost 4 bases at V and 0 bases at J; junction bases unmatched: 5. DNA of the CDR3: TGTGCCAGCTCACTCCTGAGCGGGGACCAAGAGACCCAGTACTTC. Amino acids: CASSLLSGDQETQYF. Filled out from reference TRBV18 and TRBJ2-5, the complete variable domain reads NAGVMQNPRHLVRRRGQEARLRCSPMKGHSHVYWYRQLPEEGLKFMVYLQKENIIDESGMPKERFSAEFPKEGPSILRIQQVVRGDSAAYFCASSLLSGDQETQYFGPGTRLLVL.

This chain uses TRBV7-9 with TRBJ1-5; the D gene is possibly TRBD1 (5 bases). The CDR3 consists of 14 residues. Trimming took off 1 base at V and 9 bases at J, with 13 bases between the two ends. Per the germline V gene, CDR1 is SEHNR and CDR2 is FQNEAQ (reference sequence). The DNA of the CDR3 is TGTGCCAGCAGCTTAGGAGGGGAGAAGGTGCCCCAGCATTTT. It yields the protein CASSLGGEKVPQHF.

The CDR3 nucleotides are TGTGCCAGCAGACACCATATCCCCGACACCGGGGAGCTGTTTTTT. Translated, it gives CASRHHIPDTGELFF. This sequence joins TRBV6-6 and TRBJ2-2; D not resolved. The ends were cut back, 6 bases at V and 3 bases at J, with 14 bases in the middle. Germline V gene lookup returns CDR1 MNHNY and CDR2 SVGAGI (reference sequence). This CDR3 comprises 15 residues.

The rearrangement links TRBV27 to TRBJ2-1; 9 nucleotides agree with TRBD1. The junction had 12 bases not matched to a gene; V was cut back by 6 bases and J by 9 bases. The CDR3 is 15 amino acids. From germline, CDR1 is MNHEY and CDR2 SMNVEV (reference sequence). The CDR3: CASRGSGTGMGEQFF. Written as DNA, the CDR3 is TGTGCCAGCAGAGGCTCCGGGACAGGGATGGGTGAGCAGTTCTTC.

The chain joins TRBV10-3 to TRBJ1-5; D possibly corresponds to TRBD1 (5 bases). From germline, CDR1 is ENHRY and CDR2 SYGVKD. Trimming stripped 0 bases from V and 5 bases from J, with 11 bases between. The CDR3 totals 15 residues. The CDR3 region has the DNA TGTGCCATCAGTGAGTCCACAGGACCATATCAGCCCCAGCATTTT. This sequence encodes CAISESTGPYQPQHF.

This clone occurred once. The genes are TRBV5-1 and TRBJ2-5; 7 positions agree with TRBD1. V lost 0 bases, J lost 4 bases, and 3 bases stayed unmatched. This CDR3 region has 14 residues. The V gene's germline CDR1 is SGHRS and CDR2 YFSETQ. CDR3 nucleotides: TGCGCCAGCAGCTTGGACGCAGGGGGAGAGACCCAGTACTTC. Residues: CASSLDAGGETQYF.

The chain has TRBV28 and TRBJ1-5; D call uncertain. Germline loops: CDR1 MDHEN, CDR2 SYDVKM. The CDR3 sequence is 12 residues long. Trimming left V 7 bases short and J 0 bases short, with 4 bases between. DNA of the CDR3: TGTGCCAGCACGGGTAGCAATCAGCCCCAGCATTTT. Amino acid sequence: CASTGSNQPQHF.

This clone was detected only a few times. The CDR3 reads CASSPRQVQGGNYGYTF. For the CDR3, the DNA is TGTGCCAGCTCACCGAGACAGGTACAGGGCGGTAACTATGGCTACACCTTC. This chain joins TRBV18 and TRBJ1-2; a possible D gene is TRBD1 (6 bases). CDR1 is KGHSH and CDR2 is LQKENI in the germline V gene. The CDR3 runs 17 residues. V lost 3 bases, J lost 1 base, and 18 bases lay in between.

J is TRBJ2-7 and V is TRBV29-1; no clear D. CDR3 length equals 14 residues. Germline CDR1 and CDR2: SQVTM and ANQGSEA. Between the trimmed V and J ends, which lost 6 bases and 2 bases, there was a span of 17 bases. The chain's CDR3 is CSVVVRRATYEQYF. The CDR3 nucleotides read TGCAGCGTCGTCGTCCGGCGCGCTACCTACGAGCAGTACTTC.

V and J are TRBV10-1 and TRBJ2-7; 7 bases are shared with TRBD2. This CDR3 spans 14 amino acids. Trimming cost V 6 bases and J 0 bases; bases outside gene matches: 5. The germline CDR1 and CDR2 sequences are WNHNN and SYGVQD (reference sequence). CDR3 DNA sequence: TGCGCCAGCAGCCGGGACTATAACTCCTACGAGCAGTACTTC. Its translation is CASSRDYNSYEQYF.

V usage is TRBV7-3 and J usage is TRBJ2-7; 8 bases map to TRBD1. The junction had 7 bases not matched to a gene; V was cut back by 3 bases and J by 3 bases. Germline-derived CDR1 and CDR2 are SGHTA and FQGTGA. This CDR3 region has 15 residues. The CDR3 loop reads CASSFLSTGVYEQYF. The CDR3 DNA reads TGTGCCAGCAGCTTTCTCTCGACAGGGGTCTACGAGCAGTACTTC.

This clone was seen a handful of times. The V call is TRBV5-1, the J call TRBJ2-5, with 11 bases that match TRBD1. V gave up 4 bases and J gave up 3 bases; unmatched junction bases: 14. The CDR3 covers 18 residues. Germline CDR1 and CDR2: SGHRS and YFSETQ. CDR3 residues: CASSLSGQGAFGEETQYF. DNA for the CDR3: TGCGCCAGCAGCCTTTCTGGACAGGGGGCTTTTGGGGAAGAGACCCAGTACTTC.

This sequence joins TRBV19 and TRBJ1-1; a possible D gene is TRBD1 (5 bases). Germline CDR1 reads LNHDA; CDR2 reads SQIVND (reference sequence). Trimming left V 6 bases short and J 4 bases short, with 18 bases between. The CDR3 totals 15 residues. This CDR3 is CASRPQGSTGTEAFF. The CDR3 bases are TGTGCCAGTAGGCCGCAGGGTTCAACGGGCACTGAAGCTTTCTTT.

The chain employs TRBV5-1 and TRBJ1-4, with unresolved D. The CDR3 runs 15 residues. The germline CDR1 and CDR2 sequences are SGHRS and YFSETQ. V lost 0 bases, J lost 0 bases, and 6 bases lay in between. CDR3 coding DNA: TGCGCCAGCAGCTTGGGGCGGGCAACTAATGAAAAACTGTTTTTT. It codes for CASSLGRATNEKLFF. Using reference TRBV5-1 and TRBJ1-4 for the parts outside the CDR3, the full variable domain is KAGVTQTPRYLIKTRGQQVTLSCSPISGHRSVSWYQQTPGQGLQFLFEYFSETQRNKGNFPGRFSGRQFSNSRSEMNVSTLELGDSALYLCASSLGRATNEKLFFGSGTQLSVL.

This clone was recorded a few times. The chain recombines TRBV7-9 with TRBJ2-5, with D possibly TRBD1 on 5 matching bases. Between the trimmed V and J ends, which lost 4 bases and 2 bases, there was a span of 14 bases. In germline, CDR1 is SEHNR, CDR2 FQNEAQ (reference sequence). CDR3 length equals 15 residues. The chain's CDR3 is CASSYQPDTQETQYF. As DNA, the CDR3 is TGTGCCAGCAGCTACCAACCGGACACACAAGAGACCCAGTACTTC.

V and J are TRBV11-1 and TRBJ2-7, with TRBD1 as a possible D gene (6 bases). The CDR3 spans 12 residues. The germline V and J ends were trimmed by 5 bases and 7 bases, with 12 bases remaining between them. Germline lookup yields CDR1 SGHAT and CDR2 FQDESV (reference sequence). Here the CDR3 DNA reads TGTGCCAGCAGCCTAACAGGGTGGGAGCAGTACTTC. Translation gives CASSLTGWEQYF.

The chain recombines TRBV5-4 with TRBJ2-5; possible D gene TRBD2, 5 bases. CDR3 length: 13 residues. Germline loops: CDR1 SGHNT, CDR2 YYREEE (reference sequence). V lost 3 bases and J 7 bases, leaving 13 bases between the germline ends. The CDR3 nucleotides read TGTGCCAGCAGCTCGGAACTAGATGGGACCCAGTACTTC. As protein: CASSSELDGTQYF.